Below, 3 T cell receptor beta chains from the same sample are listed, as sequenced in a study of blood T cell repertoires in COVID-19. Data came from immunoSEQ multiplex PCR; TCRdb stores just in-frame clones and leaves some out. This table holds about 120,000 clones, about 85% found once. Sequences were obtained from peripheral blood. The receptor source for this set is a man in his fifties or sixties with acute or convalescent COVID-19.

A word on this clone: Distinct nucleotide sequences in the sample also encode this CDR3. The chain has TRBV2 and TRBJ2-6; D gene uncertain. From germline, CDR1 is SNHLY and CDR2 FYNNEI. There are 15 residues in the CDR3. Trimming took 3 bases from V and 1 from J, leaving 7 bases between them. This chain's CDR3 is CASSDWASGANVLTF. The CDR3, as DNA: TGTGCCAGCAGTGATTGGGCTTCTGGGGCCAACGTCCTGACTTTC.

The V call is TRBV6-5, the J call TRBJ1-2, with D hard to call. The CDR3 is made up of 15 amino acids. The germline gives CDR1 MNHEY, CDR2 SVGAGI. The ends were cut back, 0 bases at V and 2 bases at J, with 10 bases in the middle. This chain's CDR3 is CASSYSGGDNYGYTF. In DNA form, the CDR3 reads TGTGCCAGCAGTTACTCGGGTGGAGACAACTATGGCTACACCTTC.

This clone turned up a few times. The chain uses TRBV11-2 and TRBJ2-1; D might be TRBD1 (6 bases). The germline gives CDR1 SGHAT, CDR2 FQNNGV. With 1 base removed from V and 9 bases from J, the gap between germline ends came to 7 bases. The CDR3 sequence is 12 residues long. CDR3 DNA sequence: TGTGCCAGCAGCTTAGGGGGGCTTGAGCAGTTCTTC. This encodes CASSLGGLEQFF.